This paragraph reports one T cell receptor beta chain. Its cognate antigen is unknown. The method was immunoSEQ multiplex PCR; TCRdb's version includes in-frame clones alone and lacks a portion of them. Here the sample spans about 120,000 clones, approximately 80% being singletons. The sample belongs to a study of radiation and T cells in renal cell carcinoma. Study in general: Nephrectomy followed 15 Gy stereotactic body radiation by 4 weeks. Overall study results and limits: In blood, top tumor clones expanded by 2 weeks, shrinking by 4.

V lost 4 bases to trimming and J lost 8 bases, with 18 bases between them. This CDR3 contains 14 residues. The germline gives CDR1 SGHDT, CDR2 YYEEEE. Time point given: blood 2 weeks post-SBRT. Treatment in this sample: 15 Gy SBRT to primary tumor, nephrectomy 4 weeks later. Serial blood draws occurred at baseline and 2 and 4 weeks post-SBRT. Clear cell pathology was present in this patient's renal cell carcinoma. This specimen was blood, taken from a patient whose treatment included radiotherapy and nephrectomy. The TCR comes from a woman aged 60-75 years with renal cell carcinoma. The chain joins TRBV5-6 to TRBJ1-2; weak D call: TRBD1 (5 bases). The CDR3, as DNA: TGTGCCAGCAGCCGGGACCGCCTTGGTAGGGGCTACACCTTC. Translation gives CASSRDRLGRGYTF.